Below, one T cell receptor (beta chain) is given with its context. The CDR3 runs to 14 residues. The germline gives CDR1 SGDLS, CDR2 YYNGEE. V was cut by 3 bases and J by 4 bases, with 13 bases left in between. This record comes from a study of blood T cell repertoires in COVID-19. Study at large: In each case, the material was cDNA or gDNA derived from T cells, B-cell-depleted T cells, or PBMCs.

Some clones are missing from TCRdb's copy, which holds only in-frame ones; the method was immunoSEQ multiplex PCR. Among about 310,000 clones, 89% were seen once, and the ten largest hold 4% to 6%. The age range of participants was about 18 to 89 years, with residence in about two dozen US areas. Two consecutive negative NP/OP PCR tests, clearance, or resolved symptoms defined Cohort 3 recovery. The TCR was taken from a man aged 55 to 70 who had recovered from COVID-19. The chain employs TRBV9 and TRBJ2-5; tentatively, D is TRBD2 (5 bases). Sequencing was carried out using PBMCs or T cells enriched from blood (not recorded which). The DNA for the CDR3 is TGTGCCAGCAGCGCGGGATTGACGGGAGAGACCCAGTACTTC. Translating gives CASSAGLTGETQYF.